This TCR beta chain originates from a study of T cells in Graves' hyperthyroidism and ophthalmopathy. Amplified regions were TCR beta CDR3 sequences from RNA transcripts. When the TCR CDR3 underwent first-round RT-PCR, the HTBI primer set was used. TCRdb re-derived calls from the multiplex PCR reads in MiXCR, one entry per CDR3 protein. The data show around 600,000 distinct CDR3 sequences, about 45% seen once. The germline gives CDR1 DFQATT, CDR2 SNEGSKA (reference sequence). The CDR3 contains 15 residues. J was trimmed by 3 bases and V by 4 bases; bases with no gene match: 3. The sample comprised peripheral blood or thyroid tissue (not recorded which). V and J are TRBV20-1 and TRBJ2-7, with 16 positions matching TRBD2. This clonotype originated in an adult man with Graves' disease, either hyperthyroidism or ophthalmopathy (not recorded which). The CDR3 spells CSATGTSGRDYEQYF. The CDR3 DNA reads as TGCAGTGCTACAGGGACTAGCGGGAGGGACTACGAGCAGTACTTC.